This TCR beta chain was identified during a study of blood T cell repertoires in COVID-19. Across the whole study: The origin of the acute and convalescent COVID-19 samples was the United States, Italy and Spain. In each case, the material was cDNA or gDNA derived from T cells, B-cell-depleted T cells, or PBMCs.

Those enrolled, adults aged roughly 18 to 90 years, came from about two dozen US areas. Original processing methods: Estimation of nucleated cell counts was performed using reference gene primer amplification. Produced via immunoSEQ multiplex PCR; TCRdb's table is partial and in-frame only. That table supplies the V and J calls and clone size; D and trimming were determined from the DNA. The sample holds roughly 170,000 clones, roughly 80% seen once. The sample consisted of PBMCs or T cells enriched from blood (not recorded which). This receptor was identified in a woman aged 35 to 49 with acute COVID-19.

CDR3 in amino acids: CASATMDTGELFF. The CDR3 DNA reads TGTGCCAGCGCTACGATGGACACCGGGGAGCTGTTTTTT. The chain combines TRBV19 with TRBJ2-2; D is unresolved. With 9 bases removed from V and 3 bases from J, the gap between germline ends came to 11 bases. Germline CDR1 is LNHDA and CDR2 is SQIVND (reference sequence). The CDR3 length is 13 residues.